These 19 T cell receptor beta chains were all obtained from the same sample, sequenced in a study of T cell repertoires in cytomegalovirus infection. TCRdb passed the reads through MiXCR, listing each CDR3 protein once. The sample lists 700,000 to 850,000 distinct CDR3 sequences; 30% to 35% were seen once. Their antigens are not known. The sample was cultured CD8+ T cells from PBMCs, taken from culture after CMV antigen stimulation. These receptor sequences come from a human donor in good health (CMV status not recorded). Some clones in this sample may be carry-over from other donors' samples.

This clonotype was seen a few times. The V call is TRBV7-9, the J call TRBJ2-5; D possibly corresponds to TRBD1 (6 bases). CDR1 is SEHNR, CDR2 FQNEAQ, per germline (reference sequence). Trimming pared 2 bases from V and 1 base from J, leaving 11 bases between. CDR3 length equals 15 residues. CDR3 region: CASSLRQDPQETQYF. Written as DNA, the CDR3 is TGTGCCAGCAGCTTAAGACAGGACCCCCAAGAGACCCAGTACTTC.

The rearrangement links TRBV2 to TRBJ1-4; 11 positions match TRBD1. Losses at the gene ends were 5 bases for V and 0 bases for J; bases not matched to a gene: 5. CDR3 length: 17 amino acids. From germline, CDR1 is SNHLY and CDR2 FYNNEI. The CDR3 loop reads CASSRDRGKPTNEKLFF. The CDR3 DNA reads as TGTGCCAGCAGTCGGGACAGGGGGAAACCAACTAATGAAAAACTGTTTTTT. The full variable domain, with the rest looked up from reference TRBV2 and TRBJ1-4, is EPEVTQTPSHQVTQMGQEVILRCVPISNHLYFYWYRQILGQKVEFLVSFYNNEISEKSEIFDDQFSVERPDGSNFTLKIRSTKLEDSAMYFCASSRDRGKPTNEKLFFGSGTQLSVL.

V usage is TRBV7-8 and J usage is TRBJ2-3; D not certain. The CDR3 sequence is 16 residues long. V shed 0 bases and J shed 1 base, with 11 bases lying between them. Germline values: CDR1 SGHVS, CDR2 FQNEAQ. CDR3 nucleotides: TGTGCCAGCAGCTTAGCGCCTAGGTTCGGCACAGATACGCAGTATTTT. This gives the protein CASSLAPRFGTDTQYF.

CDR3 amino acids: CASSIRPGGEQYF. CDR3 DNA: TGTGCCAGTAGTATCCGGCCTGGGGGCGAGCAGTACTTC. The gene calls are TRBV19 and TRBJ2-7; D could derive from TRBD1 or TRBD2 (5 bases each). V was shortened by 3 bases and J by 6 bases, with 12 bases between the two germline ends. The germline V gene encodes CDR1 LNHDA and CDR2 SQIVND (reference sequence). The CDR3 has 13 amino acids.

The V and J genes are TRBV29-1 and TRBJ1-2; 11 bases are a match to TRBD1. From germline, CDR1 is SQVTM and CDR2 ANQGSEA. Germline trimming cut 7 bases from V and 6 bases from J; bases unmatched to any gene: 7. The length of the CDR3 is 13 residues. The CDR3 DNA sequence: TGCAGCGCTTTGGGACAGGGGGACGATGGCTACACCTTC. Protein product: CSALGQGDDGYTF.

The table lists this clonotype with many counts. The V gene is TRBV6-5, the J gene TRBJ2-5; no clear D gene. Germline V lookup: CDR1 MNHEY, CDR2 SVGAGI. Trimming left V 4 bases short and J 1 base short, with 16 bases between. The CDR3 contains 16 residues. In DNA, the CDR3 is TGTGCCAGCAGTTTCCTACCGGGTAGCCTCCAAGAGACCCAGTACTTC. It is translated as CASSFLPGSLQETQYF.

The V gene is TRBV19, the J gene TRBJ1-5; no clear D gene. Looked up from germline, CDR1 is LNHDA and CDR2 is SQIVND (reference sequence). CDR3 length: 12 residues. V dropped 9 bases and J dropped 5 bases, with 11 bases sitting between them. CDR3 coding DNA: TGTGCCAGCGGTCACCCTGATCAGCCCCAGCATTTT. It is translated as CASGHPDQPQHF. The full variable domain, with the rest looked up from reference TRBV19 and TRBJ1-5, is DGGITQSPKYLFRKEGQNVTLSCEQNLNHDAMYWYRQDPGQGLRLIYYSQIVNDFQKGDIAEGYSVSREKKESFPLTVTSAQKNPTAFYLCASGHPDQPQHFGDGTRLSIL.

This rearrangement joins TRBV14 to TRBJ2-7; D is perhaps TRBD1 (5 bases). This CDR3 comprises 18 residues. Germline V gene data show CDR1 as SGHDN and CDR2 as FVKESK. V gave up 1 base and J gave up 2 bases, with 21 bases separating them. CDR3 region: CASSQGRAWGRATYEQYF. The CDR3 bases are TGTGCCAGCAGCCAAGGACGAGCTTGGGGCAGGGCAACCTACGAGCAGTACTTC.

This clonotype has a count of ten or more. The chain is built from TRBV4-1 and TRBJ2-7, with a weak D call TRBD1 (6 bases). In germline, CDR1 is MGHRA, CDR2 YSYEKL. V lost 4 bases to trimming and J lost 3 bases, with 10 bases between them. The CDR3 is made up of 13 amino acids. CDR3 coding DNA: TGCGCCAGCAGCCTCGGACAGAACTACGAGCAGTACTTC. Protein product: CASSLGQNYEQYF.

This clonotype has just a few counts. This chain joins TRBV27 and TRBJ1-2, with 10 nucleotides matching TRBD1. V was clipped by 1 base and J by 3 bases; unmatched bases: 29. This CDR3 region has 24 residues. CDR1 and CDR2 from the germline V gene are MNHEY and SMNVEV (reference sequence). Here the CDR3 reads CASSLFLPGHIPTGGIGKDYGYTF. CDR3 DNA: TGTGCCAGCAGTTTATTCCTTCCCGGCCACATCCCGACAGGGGGCATCGGAAAGGACTATGGCTACACCTTC.

This rearrangement joins TRBV6-5 to TRBJ1-5; D uncertain. Germline V gene sequence: CDR1 MNHEY, CDR2 SVGAGI. The length of the CDR3 is 13 residues. V shed 5 bases and J shed 4 bases, with 9 bases lying between them. The CDR3 protein is CASSTQENQPQHF. CDR3 nucleotides: TGTGCCAGCAGTACCCAGGAGAATCAGCCCCAGCATTTT.

This clonotype was counted at least ten times. J is TRBJ2-1 and V is TRBV6-1; tentative D call: TRBD1 (5 bases). V lost 2 bases and J 4 bases, leaving 15 bases between the germline ends. CDR1 is MNHNS, CDR2 SASEGT, per germline. CDR3 length equals 16 residues. This CDR3 reads CASSEYQRQTYNEQFF. For the CDR3, the DNA is TGTGCCAGCAGTGAATACCAGCGACAGACATACAATGAGCAGTTCTTC.

The rearrangement joins TRBV5-6 to TRBJ2-2; no firm D call. Germline CDR1 is SGHDT and CDR2 is YYEEEE. Trimming cost V 3 bases and J 3 bases, with 15 bases left between them. This CDR3 is built from 16 residues. The CDR3 protein is CASSYPEQIYTGELFF. In DNA form, the CDR3 reads TGTGCCAGCAGCTACCCGGAACAGATTTACACCGGGGAGCTGTTTTTT. Looking up the rest from reference TRBV5-6 and TRBJ2-2 gives the full variable domain: DAGVTQSPTHLIKTRGQQVTLRCSPKSGHDTVSWYQQALGQGPQFIFQYYEEEERQRGNFPDRFSGHQFPNYSSELNVNALLLGDSALYLCASSYPEQIYTGELFFGEGSRLTVL.

This clonotype was observed at least ten times. J is TRBJ1-4 and V is TRBV6-1; TRBD1 agrees at 7 bases. The CDR3 is 14 residues long. Per the germline V gene, CDR1 is MNHNS and CDR2 is SASEGT. V dropped 7 bases and J dropped 4; count of bases not matched to a gene: 6. In DNA form, the CDR3 reads TGTGCCAGCACCCCAGGGGGAGGTAATGAAAAACTGTTTTTT. Residues: CASTPGGGNEKLFF.

A few counts support this clonotype. The rearrangement joins TRBV4-3 to TRBJ1-5, with D perhaps TRBD1 (6 bases). The germline gives CDR1 LGHNA, CDR2 YSLEER. The V end lost 0 bases, the J end lost 9 bases, and 15 bases lay between the germline ends. This CDR3 is 15 amino acids long. The CDR3 protein is CASSQDRGSSRPQHF. In nucleotides, the CDR3 is TGCGCCAGCAGCCAAGACAGGGGCTCTTCGCGGCCCCAGCATTTT.

The chain links TRBV18 to TRBJ2-1; D is unresolved. The germline CDR1 and CDR2 sequences are KGHSH and LQKENI. The CDR3 has 12 amino acids. The V end was cut by 2 bases, the J end by 9 bases, with 8 bases between. The CDR3 region is CASSPANLEQFF. DNA of the CDR3: TGTGCCAGCTCACCAGCGAATCTTGAGCAGTTCTTC.

This clonotype was observed a few times. The CDR3 sequence: CASSAGWGRTTNEKLFF. The CDR3 DNA follows: TGTGCCAGCAGCGCAGGGTGGGGGCGAACAACTAATGAAAAACTGTTTTTT. The V call is TRBV7-8, the J call TRBJ1-4; perhaps TRBD1 as D (6 bases). This CDR3 contains 17 residues. In germline, CDR1 is SGHVS, CDR2 FQNEAQ. Trimming left V 5 bases short and J 0 bases short, with 16 bases between.

This clonotype was counted only a few times. The rearrangement joins TRBV7-9 to TRBJ2-1; TRBD1 matches 10 bases. V was clipped by 6 bases and J by 8 bases; unmatched bases: 16. Germline V gene lookup returns CDR1 SEHNR and CDR2 FQNEAQ (reference sequence). The CDR3 is made up of 17 amino acids. CDR3 coding DNA: TGTGCCAGCAGTTCGACCGTCCCGGGACAGGGGAACGATGAGCAGTTCTTC. Its protein is CASSSTVPGQGNDEQFF.

In this sample, this clonotype turned up many times. The chain carries TRBV7-8 and TRBJ2-3; maybe TRBD2 (5 bases). Per germline, CDR1 SGHVS and CDR2 FQNEAQ. CDR3 size: 16 residues. V lost 3 bases, J lost 6 bases, and 19 bases lay in between. DNA of the CDR3: TGTGCCAGCAGCTTTACTCTGCTAGTTATAGCGGATACGCAGTATTTT. Translation: CASSFTLLVIADTQYF.